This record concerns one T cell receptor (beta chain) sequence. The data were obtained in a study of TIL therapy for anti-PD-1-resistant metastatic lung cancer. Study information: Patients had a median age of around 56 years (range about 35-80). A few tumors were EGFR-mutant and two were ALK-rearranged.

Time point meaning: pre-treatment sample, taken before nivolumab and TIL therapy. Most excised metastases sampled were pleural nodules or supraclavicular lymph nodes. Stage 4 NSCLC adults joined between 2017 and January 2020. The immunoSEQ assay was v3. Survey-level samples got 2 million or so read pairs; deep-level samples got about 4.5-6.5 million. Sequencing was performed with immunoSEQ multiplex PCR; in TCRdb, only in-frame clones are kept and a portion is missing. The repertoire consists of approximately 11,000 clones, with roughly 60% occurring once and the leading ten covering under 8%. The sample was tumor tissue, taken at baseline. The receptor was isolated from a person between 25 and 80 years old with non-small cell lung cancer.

For the CDR3, the DNA is TGCGCCAGCAGCTTGAGAGGAATCTCTGGAAACACCATATATTTT. Translated: CASSLRGISGNTIYF. The rearrangement uses TRBV5-1 and TRBJ1-3; no definite D call. Trimming left V 1 base short and J 0 bases short, with 8 bases between. This CDR3 is built from 15 residues. Germline V lookup: CDR1 SGHRS, CDR2 YFSETQ.